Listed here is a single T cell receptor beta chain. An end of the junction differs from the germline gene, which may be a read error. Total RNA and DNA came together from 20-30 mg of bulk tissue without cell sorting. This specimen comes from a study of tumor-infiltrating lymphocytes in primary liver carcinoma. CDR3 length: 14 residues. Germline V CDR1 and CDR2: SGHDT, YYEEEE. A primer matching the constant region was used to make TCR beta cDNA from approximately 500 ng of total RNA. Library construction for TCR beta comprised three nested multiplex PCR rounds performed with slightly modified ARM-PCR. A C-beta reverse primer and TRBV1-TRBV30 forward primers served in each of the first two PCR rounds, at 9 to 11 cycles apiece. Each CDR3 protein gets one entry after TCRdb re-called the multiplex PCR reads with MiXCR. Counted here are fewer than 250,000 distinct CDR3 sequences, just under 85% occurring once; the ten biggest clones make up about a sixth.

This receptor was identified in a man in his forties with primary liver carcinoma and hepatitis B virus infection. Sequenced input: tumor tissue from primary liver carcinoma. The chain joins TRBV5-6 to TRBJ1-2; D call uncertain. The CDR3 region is CTSSLRRQNYGYTF. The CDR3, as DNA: TGTACCAGCAGCTTACGGCGGCAGAACTATGGTTACACCTTC.